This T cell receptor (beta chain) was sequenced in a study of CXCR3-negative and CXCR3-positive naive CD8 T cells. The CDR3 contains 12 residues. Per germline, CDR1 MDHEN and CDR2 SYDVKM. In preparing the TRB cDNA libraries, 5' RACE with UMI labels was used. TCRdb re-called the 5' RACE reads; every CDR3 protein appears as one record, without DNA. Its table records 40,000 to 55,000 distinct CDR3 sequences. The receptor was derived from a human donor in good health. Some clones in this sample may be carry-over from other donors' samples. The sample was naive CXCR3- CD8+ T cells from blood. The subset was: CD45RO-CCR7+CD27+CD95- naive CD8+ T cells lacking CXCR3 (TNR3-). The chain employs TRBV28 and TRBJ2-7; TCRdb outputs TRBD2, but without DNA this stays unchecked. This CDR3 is CASSFEGYEQYF.